This section outlines one T cell receptor (beta chain) sequence together with its context. Its target is not known. The data originate from a study of blood T cells in healthy people across ages. General study points: Compared with aged donors, long-lived donors showed fewer expanded clones, suggesting selection.

Trimming removed 1 base from V and 3 bases from J, with 19 bases in between. Germline V lookup: CDR1 SGHTA, CDR2 FQGNSA. The length of the CDR3 is 17 residues. PCR was performed a second time for about 7 to 11 cycles using a sample-barcoded 5' primer and a J-beta primer mix. A single record per CDR3 protein comes from TCRdb applying MiXCR to the 5' RACE reads. Of 1 million to 1.2 million distinct CDR3 sequences detected, roughly two fifths appear once; the ten largest clones hold about an eighth. This receptor was identified in a man aged 18 to 29 in good health. The chain uses TRBV7-2 and TRBJ2-7, with unresolved D. The sample comprised blood. CDR3 region: CASSLGGFGGSYYEQYF. The CDR3, as DNA: TGTGCCAGCAGCTTAGGGGGTTTCGGCGGATCCTACTACGAGCAGTACTTC.